The 22 T cell receptor beta chains in this list originate from one sample, sequenced in a study of neoadjuvant anti-PD-1 for oral cavity cancer. Profiling relied on immunoSEQ multiplex PCR, and the TCRdb table lists in-frame clones only, not all of them. The sample has over 15,000 clones, around 66% seen once. The sample in question was PBMCs, obtained before nivolumab (anti-PD-1) treatment. The source of these receptors is a person between 40 and 80 years old with oral cavity squamous cell carcinoma.

The chain couples TRBV30 to TRBJ2-3; D tentatively reads TRBD1 or TRBD2 (6 bases each). Looked up from germline, CDR1 is GTSNPN and CDR2 is SVGIG (reference sequence). There are 14 residues in the CDR3. V was clipped by 0 bases and J by 5 bases, with 12 bases between them. CDR3 loop: CAWSVTGGGDTQYF. As DNA, the CDR3 is TGTGCCTGGAGTGTCACCGGGGGCGGAGATACGCAGTATTTT.

The chain recombines TRBV5-1 with TRBJ2-6, with TRBD1 matching over 7 bases. V lost 4 bases and J lost 2; bases outside the gene matches: 0. The CDR3 is 14 residues long. CDR1 SGHRS and CDR2 YFSETQ come from the germline V gene. The CDR3 sequence is CASSGQAGANVLTF. The CDR3 bases are TGCGCCAGCAGCGGACAGGCTGGGGCCAACGTCCTGACTTTC.

The gene calls are TRBV7-6 and TRBJ1-1; 11 nucleotides align to TRBD1. CDR1 and CDR2 from the germline V gene are SGHVS and FNYEAQ. V lost 1 base to trimming and J lost 2 bases; unmatched junction nucleotides: 3. This CDR3 is 16 amino acids long. The CDR3 protein is CASSLGTGGQNTEAFF. The CDR3 nucleotides are TGTGCCAGCAGCTTAGGGACAGGGGGCCAAAACACTGAAGCTTTCTTT.

V is TRBV20-1 and J is TRBJ2-5; D is undetermined. The CDR3 totals 11 residues. The V gene's germline CDR1 is DFQATT and CDR2 SNEGSKA (reference sequence). The V end lost 6 bases, the J end lost 4 bases, and 9 bases lay between the germline ends. CDR3 nucleotide sequence: TGCAGTGCCCCCCCCAGAGAGACCCAGTACTTC. It specifies CSAPPRETQYF.

This clone has a handful of counts. This chain links TRBV6-5 with TRBJ1-1; D remains ambiguous. The CDR3 has 13 amino acids. Trimming stripped 2 bases from V and 1 base from J, with 5 bases between. Germline V CDR1 and CDR2: MNHEY, SVGAGI. CDR3 sequence (DNA): TGTGCCAGCAGTTACCTCAGGAACACTGAAGCTTTCTTT. It yields the protein CASSYLRNTEAFF.

This sequence joins TRBV19 and TRBJ2-1; TRBD1 matches 7 bases. The germline V gene has CDR1 LNHDA and CDR2 SQIVND (reference sequence). The CDR3 contains 14 residues. V dropped 3 bases and J dropped 4; count of bases not matched to a gene: 3. The CDR3 DNA is TGTGCCAGTAGTATTACGGGACAGTACAATGAGCAGTTCTTC. Protein product: CASSITGQYNEQFF. The whole variable domain, remainder taken from reference TRBV19 and TRBJ2-1, is DGGITQSPKYLFRKEGQNVTLSCEQNLNHDAMYWYRQDPGQGLRLIYYSQIVNDFQKGDIAEGYSVSREKKESFPLTVTSAQKNPTAFYLCASSITGQYNEQFFGPGTRLTVL.

There are a few counts of this clone. The CDR3 DNA sequence: TGTGCCAGTAGTATTGGGCTAGATGAAAAGCAGTACTTC. It codes for CASSIGLDEKQYF. The V call is TRBV19, the J call TRBJ2-7, with D uncertain. V was trimmed by 3 bases and J by 8 bases, leaving 14 bases between them. The germline CDR1 and CDR2 sequences are LNHDA and SQIVND (reference sequence). This CDR3 has 13 residues.

The chain recombines TRBV19 with TRBJ1-2, with D possibly being TRBD1 (5 bases). Trimming removed 3 bases from V and 8 bases from J, with 13 bases in between. CDR3 size: 13 residues. Germline V CDR1 and CDR2: LNHDA, SQIVND (reference sequence). The CDR3 here is CASSIAGTDGYTF. The DNA for the CDR3 is TGTGCCAGTAGTATCGCTGGGACGGACGGCTACACCTTC.

Only a few counts were recorded for this clone. V usage is TRBV28 and J usage is TRBJ1-1; TRBD1 is a possible D gene (5 bases). Per germline, CDR1 MDHEN and CDR2 SYDVKM. Trimming took 2 bases from V and 3 from J, leaving 10 bases between them. The CDR3 has 14 amino acids. The CDR3 spells CASSLAGQDTEAFF. DNA for the CDR3: TGTGCCAGCAGTTTAGCAGGACAAGACACTGAAGCTTTCTTT.

This clone showed up just a few times. The CDR3: CASTTRQIYEQYF. The CDR3 DNA follows: TGTGCCAGCACCACAAGACAGATCTACGAGCAGTACTTC. The rearrangement uses TRBV6-1 and TRBJ2-7; maybe TRBD1 (5 bases). Trimming removed 7 bases from V and 3 bases from J, with 13 bases in between. The CDR3 is 13 amino acids. Germline-derived CDR1 and CDR2 are MNHNS and SASEGT.

The V call is TRBV9, the J call TRBJ2-7, with D possibly matching TRBD1 (6 bases). Trimming stripped 4 bases from V and 3 bases from J, with 14 bases between. Germline V lookup: CDR1 SGDLS, CDR2 YYNGEE. The CDR3 consists of 14 residues. CDR3 sequence (DNA): TGTGCCAGCAGCTACGCCCCACAGGGCTACGAGCAGTACTTC. This codes for CASSYAPQGYEQYF.

This chain connects TRBV30 to TRBJ2-1; D is unresolved. The CDR3 contains 14 residues. CDR1 GTSNPN and CDR2 SVGIG come from the germline V gene (reference sequence). Trimming removed 8 bases at V and 6 bases at J, with 20 bases between. CDR3 nucleotide sequence: TGTGCCCGGCGCCGGGCGGAGACTCCCAATGAGCAGTTCTTC. Translation gives CARRRAETPNEQFF.

This chain uses TRBV6-6 with TRBJ2-7; 13 bases fit TRBD2. CDR1 is MNHNY and CDR2 is SVGAGI in the germline V gene (reference sequence). The V and J ends lost 4 bases and 7 bases, in that order; junction bases with no gene match: 7. The CDR3 runs 15 residues. CDR3 in amino acids: CASSFVGLAGEEQYF. Written as DNA, the CDR3 is TGTGCCAGCAGTTTCGTTGGACTAGCGGGAGAGGAGCAGTACTTC.

This sequence joins TRBV11-2 and TRBJ1-1, with a weak D call TRBD1 (6 bases). The CDR3 has 15 residues. The V end was cut by 4 bases, the J end by 3 bases, with 15 bases between. Germline assignment: CDR1 SGHAT and CDR2 FQNNGV. CDR3 loop: CASSYGQNRDTEAFF. In DNA, the CDR3 is TGTGCCAGCAGCTACGGACAGAATAGGGACACTGAAGCTTTCTTT.

The chain couples TRBV29-1 to TRBJ2-2, with D uncertain. This CDR3 contains 12 residues. V was shortened by 6 bases and J by 7 bases, with 12 bases between the two germline ends. The germline CDR1 and CDR2 sequences are SQVTM and ANQGSEA. The CDR3 sequence is CSVSGAGGELFF. CDR3 coding DNA: TGCAGCGTAAGTGGCGCTGGCGGGGAGCTGTTTTTT.

This clone has just a few counts. The J gene is TRBJ2-2, the V gene TRBV19, with 8 bases lining up with TRBD1. There are 15 residues in the CDR3. Looked up from germline, CDR1 is LNHDA and CDR2 is SQIVND (reference sequence). V was clipped by 7 bases and J by 1 base; unmatched bases: 5. The CDR3, as DNA: TGTGCCAGTACCCCCGGGACAGGGAACACCGGGGAGCTGTTTTTT. It yields the protein CASTPGTGNTGELFF.

The chain carries TRBV6-6 and TRBJ1-1; 9 bases match TRBD1. This CDR3 has 13 amino acids. CDR1 is MNHNY, CDR2 SVGAGI, per germline (reference sequence). V trimming: 6 bases; J trimming: 11 bases; junction bases outside the gene matches: 10. This CDR3 reads CASREGGQGGAFF. Here the CDR3 DNA reads TGTGCCAGCAGGGAAGGGGGACAGGGTGGTGCTTTCTTT.

The chain recombines TRBV6-5 with TRBJ1-2, with D perhaps TRBD1 (6 bases). This CDR3 is built from 14 residues. Germline V CDR1 and CDR2: MNHEY, SVGAGI. Trimming removed 4 bases from V and 5 bases from J, with 14 bases in between. CDR3: CASSFTTGKYGYTF. CDR3 coding DNA: TGTGCCAGCAGTTTCACCACAGGGAAATATGGCTACACCTTC.

V and J are TRBV6-1 and TRBJ1-5; D call uncertain. The germline V gene has CDR1 MNHNS and CDR2 SASEGT. The germline V and J ends were trimmed by 5 bases and 3 bases, with 11 bases remaining between them. This CDR3 has 14 residues. The CDR3 DNA follows: TGTGCCAGCAGTCTAGACACCTACAATCAGCCCCAGCATTTT. This encodes CASSLDTYNQPQHF.

This rearrangement joins TRBV5-1 to TRBJ2-3, with D hard to call. Germline assignment: CDR1 SGHRS and CDR2 YFSETQ. Trimming cost V 4 bases and J 0 bases, with 15 bases left between them. The CDR3 totals 16 residues. The CDR3 loop is CASSPFIGSSTDTQYF. The DNA for the CDR3 is TGCGCCAGCAGCCCTTTCATAGGGTCCAGCACAGATACGCAGTATTTT.

The chain combines TRBV30 with TRBJ1-1; 9 bases are shared with TRBD1. This CDR3 contains 14 residues. V lost 2 bases and J lost 10; bases outside the gene matches: 11. Germline CDR1 and CDR2: GTSNPN and SVGIG (reference sequence). The CDR3 reads CAWSRGGTGRVAFF. The CDR3 nucleotides read TGTGCCTGGAGTAGGGGGGGGACAGGGAGAGTAGCTTTCTTT.

The chain couples TRBV5-1 to TRBJ2-5; 7 bases agree with TRBD1. V dropped 4 bases and J dropped 2; count of bases not matched to a gene: 11. Germline CDR1 reads SGHRS; CDR2 reads YFSETQ. This CDR3 is 16 amino acids long. In DNA, the CDR3 is TGCGCCAGCAGCCTCGGGACAGTGAGGGGGCAAGAGACCCAGTACTTC. This gives the protein CASSLGTVRGQETQYF.